The clone carrying this T cell receptor (beta chain) was counted between two and nine times. Profiling relied on immunoSEQ multiplex PCR, and the TCRdb table lists in-frame clones only, not all of them. Of approximately 56,000 clones in the sample, roughly 77% were seen once. The data stem from a study of OX40 agonist ivuxolimab in advanced cancers. Sequenced here: CD4+ or CD8+ T cells sorted from blood, sampled in a trial of the OX40 agonist ivuxolimab. The TCR was taken from an adult with an advanced solid tumor such as melanoma, head and neck, liver or kidney cancer.

The CDR3 sequence: CASSESRALGNQPQHF. The CDR3 nucleotides are TGTGCCAGCAGTGAATCGAGGGCCCTCGGCAATCAGCCCCAGCATTTT. The V and J genes are TRBV2 and TRBJ1-5; D call uncertain. This CDR3 region has 16 residues. In germline, CDR1 is SNHLY, CDR2 FYNNEI. Trimming shortened V by 2 bases and J by 2 bases, and 13 bases separated the two germline ends.